The rows below give T cell receptor beta chains drawn from one sample of a study of T-cell memory formation after mild COVID-19. Using its own MiXCR run on the 5' RACE reads, TCRdb lists one record per CDR3 protein. Among under 400,000 distinct CDR3 sequences listed, 25% to 30% were seen once. The sequenced material came from PBMCs or a T cell subset sorted from them (not recorded which). Receptors originate from an adult woman who had mild COVID-19 (a few samples of this study predate the infection). Cell type and time point are not known. The CDR3 runs from the conserved cysteine through the conserved F or W. D genes are given only for firm matches. Clone size is not always given. Where it is, it says once, few, many or a class for expanded clones.

CDR3nt,CDR3aa,j_gene,d_gene,v_gene,abundance
TGTGCCTGGAGTGGGGGACAGGGAATTCAGCCCCAGCATTTT,CAWSGGQGIQPQHF,TRBJ1-5,TRBD1,TRBV30,.
TGTGCCAGCAGTGAAGAGGGGGAGTTTGGGGACACTGAAGCTTTCTTT,CASSEEGEFGDTEAFF,TRBJ1-1,.,TRBV2,.
TGTGCCAGCAGCCGAGCAGACAGGGATCGCAATCAGCCCCAGCATTTT,CASSRADRDRNQPQHF,TRBJ1-5,TRBD1,TRBV12-3/TRBV12-4,few
TGTGCCAGCAGCTCAGACAGGACTAACTATGGCTACACCTTC,CASSSDRTNYGYTF,TRBJ1-2,.,TRBV7-2,.
TGTGCCACCCAGGGGGCTATCGCCTACGAGCAGTACTTC,CATQGAIAYEQYF,TRBJ2-7,TRBD1,TRBV24-1,few
TGTGCCAGCAGTTCGGTCCTAAGGACTAGCGGGAAGAAAGAGACCCAGTACTTC,CASSSVLRTSGKKETQYF,TRBJ2-5,TRBD2,TRBV12-3/TRBV12-4,.
TGTGCCAGCAGCTCCAGCGGGAGGGGCAATGAGCAGTTCTTC,CASSSSGRGNEQFF,TRBJ2-1,TRBD2,TRBV7-9,.
TGCGCCAGCAGCGACCGACAGGGGGAAGAGACCCAGTACTTC,CASSDRQGEETQYF,TRBJ2-5,TRBD1,TRBV5-1,.
TGCAGCGTTGAAAGACTAGCGGGAGCCCGGGAGCAGTACTTC,CSVERLAGAREQYF,TRBJ2-7,TRBD2,TRBV29-1,few
TGTGCCAGCTCCAGATTGAGGGGCACAGATACGCAGTATTTT,CASSRLRGTDTQYF,TRBJ2-3,.,TRBV6-5,.
TGTGCCAGCAGAGAAACAGGGGGCGCGGGTGAAAAACTGTTTTTT,CASRETGGAGEKLFF,TRBJ1-4,TRBD1,TRBV7-8,few
TGCGCCAGCAGCTTCTTGGCTAGCGGGAGGGCGGGTAATGAGCAGTTCTTC,CASSFLASGRAGNEQFF,TRBJ2-1,TRBD2,TRBV5-1,.
TGTGCCCATTGGGCTTTCTATGGCTACACCTTC,CAHWAFYGYTF,TRBJ1-2,.,TRBV2,.
TGCGCCAGCAGCCCTGCCGGGTGGAGGGTTGAAGCTTTCTTT,CASSPAGWRVEAFF,TRBJ1-1,.,TRBV5-1,.
TGTGCCAGCAGCTTTAGGGGCTCCTACAATGAGCAGTTCTTC,CASSFRGSYNEQFF,TRBJ2-1,.,TRBV5-6,.
TGTGCCAGCAGCTTAGGTGTCTCTGGGACTGAAGCTTTCTTT,CASSLGVSGTEAFF,TRBJ1-1,.,TRBV7-6,.
TGCGCCAGCAGCTCACTAGCGGGAGTGGGCTACAATGAGCAGTTCTTC,CASSSLAGVGYNEQFF,TRBJ2-1,TRBD2,TRBV5-1,.
TGTGCCAGCAGTGAGAGGACTAGCGGCAACCAAGAGACCCAGTACTTC,CASSERTSGNQETQYF,TRBJ2-5,TRBD2,TRBV2,few
TGTGCCACCAGCAGAGACCGAACTAGCGGGAGAGGGTACGAGCAGTACTTC,CATSRDRTSGRGYEQYF,TRBJ2-7,TRBD2,TRBV15,few
TGCGCCAGCAGCTTGGATAAGGGTTTCACTGAAGCTTTCTTT,CASSLDKGFTEAFF,TRBJ1-1,.,TRBV5-1,once
TGCAGCGTGGACAGGGGGCAAGGGGAGACCCAGTACTTC,CSVDRGQGETQYF,TRBJ2-5,TRBD1,TRBV29-1,.
TGCAGCGTACCGGGGACAGGGGGCGATGAGACCCAGTACTTC,CSVPGTGGDETQYF,TRBJ2-5,TRBD1,TRBV29-1,few
TGTGCCAGCGGGGGGGGCCGGCGCACAGATACGCAGTATTTT,CASGGGRRTDTQYF,TRBJ2-3,.,TRBV2,.
TGTGCCAGCCAACGACAGGGTCAGAGCTCTGGGGCCAACGTCCTGACTTTC,CASQRQGQSSGANVLTF,TRBJ2-6,TRBD1,TRBV25-1,.
TGTGCCAGCACGGGGACTAGCGGGAGGAACGAGCAGTACTTC,CASTGTSGRNEQYF,TRBJ2-7,TRBD2,TRBV6-5,few
TGTGCCAGCAGCTTAAGGGGACGTGTTTCGGGAGAGACCCAGTACTTC,CASSLRGRVSGETQYF,TRBJ2-5,.,TRBV7-3,many
TGTGCCAGCAGCCAAGGGCACTCTGGAAACACCATATATTTT,CASSQGHSGNTIYF,TRBJ1-3,.,TRBV3-1,few
TGTGCCAGCAAGGGAGCTAGCGGATCAGATACGCAGTATTTT,CASKGASGSDTQYF,TRBJ2-3,TRBD2,TRBV6-5,many
TGCAGCGTTGAGCCGGGCAGGGGGCAAGAGACCCAGTACTTC,CSVEPGRGQETQYF,TRBJ2-5,TRBD1,TRBV29-1,few
TGCAGTGCTAGACCCGGGACAGACAATTCACCCCTCCACTTT,CSARPGTDNSPLHF,TRBJ1-6,TRBD1,TRBV20-1,.
TGCGCCAGCAGCCAAGAGGAGGGGGCCGGGGAGCTGTTTTTT,CASSQEEGAGELFF,TRBJ2-2,.,TRBV4-3,.
TGCAGCGTTGTGGGCCGGGACAGGGTCTATGGCTACACCTTC,CSVVGRDRVYGYTF,TRBJ1-2,TRBD1,TRBV29-1,few
TGCGCCAGCAGCTTGGCCCAAGGAGGTGATTCACCCCTCCACTTT,CASSLAQGGDSPLHF,TRBJ1-6,.,TRBV5-1,once
TGTGCCAGCAGCCAAGAGGCGACATACGCCTACGAGCAGTACTTC,CASSQEATYAYEQYF,TRBJ2-7,.,TRBV3-1,few
TGTGCCAGCAGCTCCACAGGACACACACAAGAGACCCAGTACTTC,CASSSTGHTQETQYF,TRBJ2-5,.,TRBV7-9,.
TGCAGTGCTAGAAAGGGACGCTTCTCTGGAAACACCATATATTTT,CSARKGRFSGNTIYF,TRBJ1-3,.,TRBV20-1,few
TGTGCCAGCAGTTTAGGGGGGCGCGAGCAGTACTTC,CASSLGGREQYF,TRBJ2-7,.,TRBV12-3/TRBV12-4,.
TGCGCCAGCAGCCAAGGACCAGACTACGAGCAGTACTTC,CASSQGPDYEQYF,TRBJ2-7,.,TRBV4-1,few
TGTGCCAGCAGCCAGAGGGGCCTCGTGGGCACCGGGGAGCTGTTTTTT,CASSQRGLVGTGELFF,TRBJ2-2,.,TRBV3-1,few
TGTGCCAGCAGCTTAGCGGCAGTTAGCAATCAGCCCCAGCATTTT,CASSLAAVSNQPQHF,TRBJ1-5,.,TRBV7-2,few
TGTGCCAGCAGCGAAAGATCTAGCGGGAGGCCCGACAATGAGCAGTTCTTC,CASSERSSGRPDNEQFF,TRBJ2-1,TRBD2,TRBV9,.
TGTGCCAGCAGCGTAGGCGGGGACAGCTATCAGCCCCAGCATTTT,CASSVGGDSYQPQHF,TRBJ1-5,TRBD1,TRBV9,few
TGTGCCACCAGCAGAGACGTGCGGGGTCGAGAGACCCAGTACTTC,CATSRDVRGRETQYF,TRBJ2-5,.,TRBV15,.
TGTGCCAGCAGTTACCTTAGCGGGAGTTGGAACGGGGAGCTGTTTTTT,CASSYLSGSWNGELFF,TRBJ2-2,TRBD2,TRBV6-2/TRBV6-3,few
TGTGCCAGCAGTTACACGGGACAGGGCTCTGGGGCCAACGTCCTGACTTTC,CASSYTGQGSGANVLTF,TRBJ2-6,TRBD1,TRBV6-6,few